Sequencing of this TCR beta chain was carried out in a study of shared clonotypes between healthy human individuals. Roughly 84 million PBMCs served as the genomic DNA source for unsorted samples. The V gene lost 0 bases and the J gene lost 6 bases, with 11 bases spanning the gap. Per the germline V gene, CDR1 is MGHRA and CDR2 is YSYEKL. The CDR3 spans 14 residues. Several immunoSEQ plates received, in even portions, the genomic DNA of each subset. Sequencing was performed with immunoSEQ multiplex PCR; in TCRdb, only in-frame clones are kept and a portion is missing. The table shows about 500,000 clones, with around 77% occurring only once.

The genes are TRBV4-1 and TRBJ1-1, with a possible D match to TRBD1 (6 bases). This clonotype originated in a woman aged 35 to 49 in good health. Some clones in this sample may be carry-over from other donors' samples. Sequenced material: PBMCs. The CDR3 DNA follows: TGCGCCAGCAGCCAAGATTGGGGGGCGGCTGAAGCTTTCTTT. It codes for CASSQDWGAAEAFF.